Below are 13 T cell receptor beta chains sequenced from a single sample in a study of shared clonotypes between healthy human individuals. Naive CD8 cells, CD45RO-negative and positively selected for CCR7, excluded terminally differentiated effector memory CD45RA+ cells. Data came from immunoSEQ multiplex PCR; TCRdb stores just in-frame clones and leaves some out. The sample carries 2 million to 2.5 million clones, roughly 94% recorded once. The sample was naive CD8+ T cells sorted from blood. The receptor source for this set is a man aged 18-30 years in good health.

The chain uses TRBV20-1 and TRBJ2-1; D not resolved. V was pared by 6 bases and J by 6 bases, with 9 bases between. CDR1 and CDR2 from the germline V gene are DFQATT and SNEGSKA (reference sequence). The CDR3 extends over 11 amino acids. In nucleotides, the CDR3 is TGCAGTGCCGGGCGGACCAATGAGCAGTTCTTC. Translation: CSAGRTNEQFF.

The rearrangement links TRBV5-6 to TRBJ2-3; the match to TRBD2 covers 9 bases. The CDR3 spans 16 residues. The V segment lost 0 bases and the J segment 2 bases; nucleotides outside the gene matches: 4. Per the germline V gene, CDR1 is SGHDT and CDR2 is YYEEEE. The CDR3 bases are TGTGCCAGCAGCTTGGCGCTAGCGGGGTTCACAGATACGCAGTATTTT. It codes for CASSLALAGFTDTQYF.

V usage is TRBV10-3 and J usage is TRBJ2-1; D gene uncertain. The germline CDR1 and CDR2 sequences are ENHRY and SYGVKD. CDR3 size: 12 residues. Deletions cut 3 bases from V and 9 bases from J, with 9 bases between. In nucleotides, the CDR3 is TGTGCCATCAGTGATACCAGCAGTGAGCAGTTCTTC. It translates to CAISDTSSEQFF.

V usage is TRBV27 and J usage is TRBJ1-1; the D gene is possibly TRBD1 (6 bases). Trimming removed 4 bases from V and 1 base from J, with 10 bases in between. CDR1 is MNHEY and CDR2 is SMNVEV in the germline V gene (reference sequence). This CDR3 region has 14 residues. CDR3 in DNA: TGTGCCAGCAGTTACGGGGGGCCGAACACTGAAGCTTTCTTT. Residues: CASSYGGPNTEAFF.

The rearrangement joins TRBV25-1 to TRBJ1-2, with D possibly TRBD1 on 5 matching bases. With 7 bases removed from V and 6 bases from J, the gap between germline ends came to 15 bases. This CDR3 is 13 amino acids long. Germline values: CDR1 MGHDK, CDR2 SYGVNS. The CDR3 protein is CASTSGTRDGYTF. The CDR3 nucleotides are TGTGCCAGCACCTCCGGGACGCGGGATGGCTACACCTTC.

This rearrangement joins TRBV10-3 to TRBJ2-1; D is undetermined. In germline, CDR1 is ENHRY, CDR2 SYGVKD. The CDR3 is made up of 13 amino acids. Trimming stripped 1 base from V and 6 bases from J, with 7 bases between. Written as DNA, the CDR3 is TGTGCCATCAGTGAGTTGAACAGCAATGAGCAGTTCTTC. This translates into CAISELNSNEQFF.

The chain employs TRBV18 and TRBJ2-7, with D possibly TRBD2 on 6 matching bases. CDR3 length equals 14 residues. The V and J ends lost 0 bases and 5 bases respectively, with 11 bases between them. Germline loops: CDR1 KGHSH, CDR2 LQKENI. CDR3 amino acids: CASSPPGSGDEQYF. DNA for the CDR3: TGTGCCAGCTCACCACCGGGGTCGGGGGACGAGCAGTACTTC.

The chain links TRBV29-1 to TRBJ2-7; possible D gene TRBD1, 5 bases. V gave up 6 bases and J gave up 0 bases, with 15 bases separating them. Germline values: CDR1 SQVTM, CDR2 ANQGSEA. CDR3 size: 14 residues. The CDR3 DNA reads TGCAGCGTCGGTAGACCGGACAACTCCTACGAGCAGTACTTC. Amino acids: CSVGRPDNSYEQYF.

The V call is TRBV28, the J call TRBJ2-5; possible D gene TRBD1, 5 bases. This CDR3 region has 13 residues. CDR1 is MDHEN, CDR2 SYDVKM, per germline. V was cut by 7 bases and J by 3 bases, with 12 bases left in between. CDR3: CASNPTEKETQYF. The DNA of the CDR3 is TGTGCCAGCAACCCGACAGAGAAAGAGACCCAGTACTTC.

Concerning this clone: This CDR3 is also generated by other DNA sequences in the sample. Written as DNA, the CDR3 is TGTGCCAGCAGGGACAGAAACACTGAAGCTTTCTTT. It translates to CASRDRNTEAFF. This chain uses TRBV19 with TRBJ1-1; 7 positions match TRBD1. This CDR3 has 12 residues. Germline CDR1 is LNHDA and CDR2 is SQIVND (reference sequence). The J segment lost 2 bases and the V segment lost 9 bases, leaving 3 bases of the junction unmatched.

The J gene is TRBJ1-1, the V gene TRBV9; TRBD1 is a possible D gene (5 bases). The CDR3 contains 14 residues. With 2 bases removed from V and 4 bases from J, the gap between germline ends came to 12 bases. Germline assignment: CDR1 SGDLS and CDR2 YYNGEE. CDR3 DNA sequence: TGTGCCAGCAGCGTCGGGGTAAGGGGCACTGAAGCTTTCTTT. This encodes CASSVGVRGTEAFF.

The chain carries TRBV5-4 and TRBJ1-1, with D unclear. Germline CDR1 is SGHNT and CDR2 is YYREEE (reference sequence). The CDR3 consists of 12 residues. V was trimmed by 0 bases and J by 7 bases, leaving 7 bases between them. CDR3 coding DNA: TGTGCCAGCAGCTTGGCCGGAGATGAAGCTTTCTTT. It is translated as CASSLAGDEAFF.

The gene calls are TRBV28 and TRBJ2-3; maybe TRBD1 (6 bases). The V end lost 6 bases, the J end lost 4 bases, and 14 bases lay between the germline ends. CDR1 is MDHEN and CDR2 is SYDVKM in the germline V gene. This CDR3 is built from 14 residues. The CDR3 DNA sequence: TGTGCCAGCAGCCCAGGGGCAGGGCCAGATACGCAGTATTTT. It encodes CASSPGAGPDTQYF.